Following are 16 T cell receptor beta chains from one sample sequenced in a study of T cell clusters in autoimmune cytopenias. TRB rearrangements were amplified by touch-down multiplex PCR with mixed TRB-A/B primers. TCRdb reanalyzed the multiplex PCR reads, giving one entry per CDR3 protein sequence and no DNA. The sample totals more than 9,000 distinct CDR3 sequences. TRB was amplified from about 270 ng of peripheral blood genomic DNA per sample. Separately, the same data were catalogued under a study of T cell repertoires in aging, cancer and after chemotherapy.

The specimen was peripheral blood. The receptor set was obtained from a human donor in good health.

This chain joins TRBV4-3 and TRBJ2-1. CDR1 LGHNA and CDR2 YSLEER come from the germline V gene. CDR3 length equals 13 residues. The CDR3 here is CASSQDVGFEQFF.

Its frequency marks this clonotype as medium-sized. The rearrangement uses TRBV6-5 and TRBJ2-7; TCRdb indicates TRBD1, and absent DNA this call remains unverified. The CDR3 covers 13 residues. Germline-derived CDR1 and CDR2 are MNHEY and SVGAGI. This CDR3 is CASSFRDNYEQYF.

The rearrangement links TRBV12-3 or TRBV12-4 to TRBJ2-1; without DNA, the TCRdb call of TRBD2 cannot be checked. CDR3 size: 17 residues. CDR3: CASSLLIGLRDHNEQFF.

The V and J genes are TRBV6-2 or TRBV6-3 and TRBJ1-5; there is no DNA to check the TCRdb D call of TRBD1. The CDR3 contains 13 residues. The germline gives CDR1 MNHEY, CDR2 SVGEGT. The chain's CDR3 is CASSDGGSEPQHF.

This clonotype is classed as medium-sized by frequency. The rearrangement uses TRBV30 and TRBJ1-3. Germline CDR1 reads GTSNPN; CDR2 reads SVGIG (reference sequence). The CDR3 runs to 14 residues. The CDR3 loop is CAWSVSQNGNTIYF.

The chain employs TRBV20-1 and TRBJ1-4. This CDR3 contains 13 residues. Germline CDR1 reads DFQATT; CDR2 reads SNEGSKA (reference sequence). The CDR3 reads CSAPSTTNEKLFF.

In terms of frequency, this clonotype is medium-sized. The rearrangement links TRBV19 to TRBJ1-4. The germline gives CDR1 LNHDA, CDR2 SQIVND (reference sequence). The CDR3 has 15 residues. CDR3 region: CASSIYLAVEEKLFF.

This clonotype is labeled medium-sized based on frequency. The chain is built from TRBV5-6 and TRBJ1-2; the D call from TCRdb, TRBD1, cannot be confirmed without DNA. The CDR3 extends over 14 amino acids. Germline V gene lookup returns CDR1 SGHDT and CDR2 YYEEEE. CDR3: CASNPGQGAGGYTF.

This chain links TRBV20-1 with TRBJ1-1; without DNA, the TCRdb call of TRBD1 cannot be checked. The CDR3 is 13 amino acids. Germline V lookup: CDR1 DFQATT, CDR2 SNEGSKA (reference sequence). The CDR3 loop is CSAPPRGHTEAFF.

V gene TRBV5-6 combines with J gene TRBJ1-1. Germline V gene lookup returns CDR1 SGHDT and CDR2 YYEEEE. The CDR3 spans 14 residues. CDR3 sequence reads: CASLRGGMGTEAFF.

V gene TRBV7-2 combines with J gene TRBJ2-3; TCRdb's D gene call, TRBD2, goes unchecked for lack of DNA. This CDR3 has 16 residues. Germline-derived CDR1 and CDR2 are SGHTA and FQGNSA. This chain's CDR3 is CASSSGTSGGWYTQYF.

V usage is TRBV15 and J usage is TRBJ2-5; TCRdb reports TRBD1, a call that lacks DNA to check it against. Germline CDR1 reads LNHNV; CDR2 reads YYDKDF (reference sequence). The CDR3 totals 13 residues. CDR3 loop: CATSGRGQETQYF.

CDR3 amino acids: CASSTRQGNTEAFF. The chain links TRBV27 to TRBJ1-1. Per germline, CDR1 MNHEY and CDR2 SMNVEV (reference sequence). This CDR3 comprises 14 residues.

The CDR3 loop is CASSSGGTPDLKANYGYTF. The chain recombines TRBV19 with TRBJ1-2; absent DNA, TCRdb's TRBD1 call cannot be checked. Germline V gives CDR1 LNHDA, CDR2 SQIVND (reference sequence). The CDR3 runs to 19 residues.

By frequency, this clonotype is medium-sized (0.01 to 0.1%). The rearrangement uses TRBV11-2 and TRBJ2-5. Germline CDR1 SGHAT, CDR2 FQNNGV. The CDR3 consists of 11 residues. The chain's CDR3 is CASSVSQTQYF.

This chain links TRBV20-1 with TRBJ1-5. The CDR3 extends over 13 amino acids. Germline-derived CDR1 and CDR2 are DFQATT and SNEGSKA (reference sequence). The CDR3: CSASSASNQPQHF.